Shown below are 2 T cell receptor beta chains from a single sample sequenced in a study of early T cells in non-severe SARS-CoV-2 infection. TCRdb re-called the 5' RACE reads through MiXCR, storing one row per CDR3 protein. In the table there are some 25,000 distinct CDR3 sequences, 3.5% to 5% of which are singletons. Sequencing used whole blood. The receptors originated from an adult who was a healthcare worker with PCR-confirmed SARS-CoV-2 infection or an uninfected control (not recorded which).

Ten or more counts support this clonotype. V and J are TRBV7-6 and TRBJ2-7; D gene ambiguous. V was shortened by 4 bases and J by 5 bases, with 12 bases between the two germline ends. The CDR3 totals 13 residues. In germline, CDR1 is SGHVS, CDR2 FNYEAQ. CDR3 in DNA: TGTGCCAGCAGCTCCTCCGGTAGCAACGAGCAGTACTTC. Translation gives CASSSSGSNEQYF.

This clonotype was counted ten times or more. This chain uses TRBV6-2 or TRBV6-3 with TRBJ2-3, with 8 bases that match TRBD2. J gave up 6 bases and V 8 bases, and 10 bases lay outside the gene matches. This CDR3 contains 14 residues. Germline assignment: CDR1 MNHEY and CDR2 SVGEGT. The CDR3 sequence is CASRQSGSGDTQYF. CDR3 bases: TGTGCCAGCCGACAAAGCGGGAGCGGGGATACGCAGTATTTT.